Listed here are 4 T cell receptor beta chains from one sample, sequenced in a study of early T cells in non-severe SARS-CoV-2 infection. TCRdb passed the 5' RACE reads through MiXCR, listing each CDR3 protein once. The sample includes around 88,000 distinct CDR3 sequences, 14% of them seen just once. The sample taken for sequencing was whole blood. The origin of the receptors is an adult who was a healthcare worker with PCR-confirmed SARS-CoV-2 infection or an uninfected control (not recorded which).

The count of this clonotype is one. The gene calls are TRBV24-1 and TRBJ2-4; no definite D call. The germline V gene has CDR1 KGHDR and CDR2 SFDVKD. Trimming pared 0 bases from V and 0 bases from J, leaving 8 bases between. This CDR3 has 16 amino acids. In DNA, the CDR3 is TGTGCCACCAGTGATTTGCACGGGCTAGCCAAAAACATTCAGTACTTC. It is translated as CATSDLHGLAKNIQYF.

This clonotype was seen many times. The chain carries TRBV12-3 or TRBV12-4 and TRBJ1-1; D may be TRBD1 (6 bases). CDR3 length: 11 amino acids. With 2 bases removed from V and 13 bases from J, the gap between germline ends came to 11 bases. CDR3 in DNA: TGTGCCAGCAGTTTACAGGGGTACGGTTTCTTT. Protein product: CASSLQGYGFF.

This chain connects TRBV27 to TRBJ1-2, with D tentatively TRBD1 (5 bases). This CDR3 contains 14 residues. V was pared by 0 bases and J by 4 bases, with 9 bases between. The germline V gene encodes CDR1 MNHEY and CDR2 SMNVEV (reference sequence). CDR3 in DNA: TGTGCCAGCAGTTTATCGCAGGGTCTCTATGGCTACACCTTC. Its translation: CASSLSQGLYGYTF.

This chain connects TRBV24-1 to TRBJ2-7, with 11 positions matching TRBD1. V was clipped by 2 bases and J by 7 bases; unmatched bases: 6. Germline CDR1 KGHDR, CDR2 SFDVKD. CDR3 size: 15 residues. CDR3 coding DNA: TGTGCCACCAGTGATTCCGGGACAGGGGGTAGAGAGCAGTACTTC. It translates to CATSDSGTGGREQYF.